A selection of T cell receptor beta chains follows, all from one sample in a study of shared clonotypes between healthy human individuals. The protocol was immunoSEQ multiplex PCR, while the TCRdb copy is restricted to in-frame clones and leaves out a portion. The sample lists 640,000 or so clones; approximately 79% were seen once. Source material: memory CD4+ T cells sorted from blood. The source of these receptors is a woman younger than 45 in good health. Each CDR3 is given with its conserved first and last residue. D genes are given only for firm matches. The listing skips clone size in some rows; elsewhere it reads once, few, many or a size class.

d_call,clone_size,v_call,j_call,cdr3_nt,cdr3_aa
NA,NA,TRBV28,TRBJ2-7,TGTGCCAGCAGACCCGGGGACGGAAACTCCTACGAGCAGTACTTC,CASRPGDGNSYEQYF
NA,NA,TRBV2,TRBJ2-7,TGTGCCAGCGTATACAGGTCATACGAGCAGTACTTC,CASVYRSYEQYF
NA,many,TRBV20-1,TRBJ1-2,TGCAGTGCACCTCGACAGACTGGCTACACCTTC,CSAPRQTGYTF
TRBD2,NA,TRBV15,TRBJ2-5,TGTGCCACCAGCATGGGGGAGGGAGAGACCCAGTACTTC,CATSMGEGETQYF
TRBD1,NA,TRBV28,TRBJ1-2,TGTGCCAGCAGTTTAGGGACAGGTGGCAGCTATGGCTACACCTTC,CASSLGTGGSYGYTF
TRBD2,NA,TRBV28,TRBJ2-3,TGTGCCAGCAGCCCAGTCCCGGGACTAGCGGGAGGGCCGTTTCGTGCAGATACGCAGTATTTT,CASSPVPGLAGGPFRADTQYF
NA,NA,TRBV28,TRBJ1-4,TGTGCCAGCAGTTTGGGGGGGTTTAATGAAAAACTGTTTTTT,CASSLGGFNEKLFF
TRBD2,NA,TRBV28,TRBJ2-7,TGTGCCAGCAGTTTAAATAAGGGACTAGCGGTACCTTACGAGCAGTACTTC,CASSLNKGLAVPYEQYF
NA,NA,TRBV6-5,TRBJ2-7,TGTGCCAGCAGTTACAATGGGGGGCACGAGCAGTACTTC,CASSYNGGHEQYF
NA,once,TRBV9,TRBJ2-5,TGTGCCAGCAGCGTAGTGTTATCGGGGACCCAGTACTTC,CASSVVLSGTQYF
NA,NA,TRBV27,TRBJ2-5,TGTGCCAGCAGGCACGTTGGGGAGACCCAGTACTTC,CASRHVGETQYF
TRBD2,few,TRBV18,TRBJ2-1,TGTGCCAGCTCACCACCGGCGGGAGACCACAATGAGCAGTTCTTC,CASSPPAGDHNEQFF
NA,NA,TRBV7-9,TRBJ1-1,TGTGCCAGCAGCTTAGGGGCCGCGAACACTGAAGCTTTCTTT,CASSLGAANTEAFF
NA,NA,TRBV11-3,TRBJ2-6,TGTGCCAGCAGCTTACGTGTCGGGGCTGGGGCCAACGTCCTGACTTTC,CASSLRVGAGANVLTF
TRBD1,NA,TRBV6-5,TRBJ1-1,TGTGCCAGCAGTTATAAGTTCGACAGGGAGGGTGAAGCTTTCTTT,CASSYKFDREGEAFF
NA,NA,TRBV6-1,TRBJ2-7,TGTGCCAGCAGTGAAGATAACAGCCCCTACGAGCAGTACTTC,CASSEDNSPYEQYF
TRBD1,NA,TRBV28,TRBJ1-3,TGTGCCAGCAGTAGGGACAGGGCATACTCTGGAAACACCATATATTTT,CASSRDRAYSGNTIYF
TRBD2,NA,TRBV19,TRBJ2-7,TGTGCCAGTAGTATCGAGGGACTAGCGGGAGTCGAGCAGTACTTC,CASSIEGLAGVEQYF
TRBD1,NA,TRBV2,TRBJ1-1,TGTGCCAGCAGGGGGGCGAACAGGGGTATGGAAGCTTTCTTT,CASRGANRGMEAFF
NA,NA,TRBV6-5,TRBJ1-3,TGTGCCAGCAGTTCTCGACCGGGGAACACCATATATTTT,CASSSRPGNTIYF
NA,NA,TRBV7-2,TRBJ1-1,TGTGCCAGCAGCTTAGCCCGGACAGACAAATCAAACACTGAAGCTTTCTTT,CASSLARTDKSNTEAFF
NA,few,TRBV18,TRBJ1-4,TGTGCCAGCTCACCATCCCAGACTGAAAAACTGTTTTTT,CASSPSQTEKLFF
TRBD1,NA,TRBV9,TRBJ2-7,TGTGCCAGCAGCGTAGTTCGGGACAGTCCTTACGAGCAGTACTTC,CASSVVRDSPYEQYF
NA,NA,TRBV18,TRBJ2-3,TGTGCCAGCTCACCGGACGGCAGCACAGATACGCAGTATTTT,CASSPDGSTDTQYF
TRBD1,NA,TRBV14,TRBJ1-2,TGTGCCAGCAGCCCGCGGACAGGGGAAGGCTACACCTTC,CASSPRTGEGYTF
NA,NA,TRBV7-9,TRBJ2-7,TGTGCCAGCAGCTGGACAGAAATCTACGAGCAGTACTTC,CASSWTEIYEQYF
TRBD1,once,TRBV19,TRBJ1-1,TGTGCCAGTAGAAGTGCGGACAGGACGAACACTGAAGCTTTCTTT,CASRSADRTNTEAFF
TRBD1,NA,TRBV6-1,TRBJ2-7,TGTGCCAGCACTCGGGACAGGGGCTCCTACGAGCAGTACTTC,CASTRDRGSYEQYF